A single sample gave rise to the 17 T cell receptor beta chains below, sequenced in a study of early T cells in non-severe SARS-CoV-2 infection. MiXCR, applied by TCRdb to the 5' RACE reads, yields one record per CDR3 protein. The sample lists 38,000 or so distinct CDR3 sequences; 4.5% to 5.5% were seen once. Sequencing was done on a sample of whole blood. The receptors originated from an adult who was a healthcare worker with PCR-confirmed SARS-CoV-2 infection or an uninfected control (not recorded which).

This clonotype came up a few times. The gene calls are TRBV2 and TRBJ2-5, with D possibly matching TRBD1 (7 bases). Germline CDR1 and CDR2: SNHLY and FYNNEI. This CDR3 has 13 amino acids. Trimming shortened V by 8 bases and J by 2 bases, and 12 bases separated the two germline ends. The CDR3: CASDGGQQETQYF. As DNA, the CDR3 is TGTGCCAGCGACGGGGGACAGCAAGAGACCCAGTACTTC.

This clonotype has a count of ten or more. The chain combines TRBV29-1 with TRBJ1-5, with D tentatively TRBD1 (5 bases). Deletions cut 6 bases from V and 5 bases from J, with 17 bases between. The CDR3 sequence is 14 residues long. The germline CDR1 and CDR2 sequences are SQVTM and ANQGSEA. The CDR3 here is CSVVDRGVDQPQHF. The CDR3 nucleotides read TGCAGCGTCGTCGACAGAGGGGTAGATCAGCCCCAGCATTTT.

This clonotype was seen many times. V is TRBV30 and J is TRBJ2-1, with 7 bases aligning to TRBD1. This CDR3 has 15 residues. Germline V CDR1 and CDR2: GTSNPN, SVGIG (reference sequence). With 3 bases clipped from V and 5 bases from J, the junction kept 10 bases outside the gene matches. The CDR3 DNA reads TGTGCCTGGAGCCGAAAACGGGACAGAAACAATGAGCAGTTCTTC. Translating gives CAWSRKRDRNNEQFF. The variable domain in full, with the rest retrieved from reference TRBV30 and TRBJ2-1, is SQTIHQWPATLVQPVGSPLSLECTVEGTSNPNLYWYRQAAGRGLQLLFYSVGIGQISSEVPQNLSASRPQDRQFILSSKKLLLSDSGFYLCAWSRKRDRNNEQFFGPGTRLTVL.

This clonotype showed up many times. The rearrangement links TRBV7-6 to TRBJ2-1; TRBD2 aligns across 10 bases. The V and J ends lost 1 base and 3 bases, in that order; junction bases with no gene match: 9. This CDR3 contains 18 residues. Germline V lookup: CDR1 SGHVS, CDR2 FNYEAQ. Here the CDR3 reads CASSLESSGGMIYNEQFF. The CDR3 DNA follows: TGTGCCAGCAGCTTAGAGTCTAGCGGGGGAATGATCTACAATGAGCAGTTCTTC.

This clonotype was recorded many times. CDR3 residues: CASSYGQSNEQFF. CDR3 coding DNA: TGCGCCAGCAGCTATGGACAGTCGAATGAGCAGTTCTTC. V gene TRBV5-1 combines with J gene TRBJ2-1; D is possibly TRBD1 (6 bases). This CDR3 is built from 13 residues. The V end was cut by 3 bases, the J end by 7 bases, with 11 bases between. CDR1 SGHRS and CDR2 YFSETQ come from the germline V gene.

The chain uses TRBV10-2 and TRBJ1-1; D is uncertain. V was shortened by 8 bases and J by 3 bases, with 13 bases between the two germline ends. Germline V gene lookup returns CDR1 WSHSY and CDR2 SAAADI. The CDR3 runs to 13 residues. The CDR3 DNA reads TGCGCCAGCTCCCAAAGGGTATACACTGAAGCTTTCTTT. It translates to CASSQRVYTEAFF.

This clonotype has at least ten counts. This chain connects TRBV7-2 to TRBJ2-4; 10 bases agree with TRBD2. The length of the CDR3 is 15 residues. V lost 3 bases to trimming and J lost 5 bases; unmatched junction nucleotides: 4. Germline loops: CDR1 SGHTA, CDR2 FQGNSA. The CDR3 bases are TGTGCCAGCAGCTTCTCGCTAGCGGGGGAAAACATTCAGTACTTC. This encodes CASSFSLAGENIQYF. Based on the CDR3 plus reference TRBV7-2 and TRBJ2-4, the full variable domain is GAGVSQSPSNKVTEKGKDVELRCDPISGHTALYWYRQSLGQGLEFLIYFQGNSAPDKSGLPSDRFSAERTGGSVSTLTIQRTQQEDSAVYLCASSFSLAGENIQYFGAGTRLSVL.

This clonotype was found many times. CDR3 amino acids: CASRESGLDYGYTF. CDR3 DNA: TGTGCCAGTCGTGAATCAGGGTTGGACTATGGCTACACCTTC. The chain joins TRBV19 to TRBJ1-2; tentatively, D is TRBD1 (5 bases). Trimming took 8 bases from V and 3 from J, leaving 16 bases between them. Germline lookup yields CDR1 LNHDA and CDR2 SQIVND (reference sequence). The CDR3 has 14 residues. The entire variable domain, with the rest obtained from reference TRBV19 and TRBJ1-2, is as follows: DGGITQSPKYLFRKEGQNVTLSCEQNLNHDAMYWYRQDPGQGLRLIYYSQIVNDFQKGDIAEGYSVSREKKESFPLTVTSAQKNPTAFYLCASRESGLDYGYTFGSGTRLTVV.

In its sample, this clonotype was seen many times. The rearrangement links TRBV10-2 to TRBJ1-1; D is unclear. CDR1 is WSHSY and CDR2 is SAAADI in the germline V gene. The length of the CDR3 is 13 residues. The V and J ends lost 2 bases and 5 bases respectively, with 9 bases between them. CDR3 bases: TGCGCCAGCAGTGAGCAAGGGCGGACTGAAGCTTTCTTT. Its translation: CASSEQGRTEAFF.

This clonotype appeared a few times. The chain joins TRBV3-1 to TRBJ2-4; 7 bases agree with TRBD2. Trimming removed 1 base from V and 8 bases from J; junction bases left unmatched: 14. The length of the CDR3 is 17 residues. Germline V gene data show CDR1 as LGHDT and CDR2 as YNNKEL (reference sequence). For the CDR3, the DNA is TGTGCCAGCAGCCAAGGGCAGCCCCGGCGGGGGATCGACATTCAGTACTTC. This encodes CASSQGQPRRGIDIQYF.

The sample holds a few counts of this clonotype. The chain uses TRBV12-3 or TRBV12-4 and TRBJ1-6; 8 bases align to TRBD1. V lost 6 bases and J lost 9; bases outside the gene matches: 10. The CDR3 consists of 15 residues. As DNA, the CDR3 is TGTGCCAGCAGACCCGGGGGACAGGCGACTTCACCCCTCCACTTT. Its protein is CASRPGGQATSPLHF.

This clonotype was picked up many times. The chain joins TRBV4-1 to TRBJ1-4, with D tentatively TRBD1 (6 bases). The V end lost 5 bases, the J end lost 4 bases, and 8 bases lay between the germline ends. The CDR3 is 13 residues long. Germline CDR1 MGHRA, CDR2 YSYEKL. The CDR3 DNA sequence: TGCGCCAGCAGCTGGACAGTTAATGAAAAACTGTTTTTT. Translated, it gives CASSWTVNEKLFF.

This clonotype was seen many times. This rearrangement joins TRBV5-5 to TRBJ2-3; no clear D gene. V was cut by 1 base and J by 2 bases, with 14 bases left in between. Germline V lookup: CDR1 SGHKS, CDR2 YYEKEE (reference sequence). The CDR3 loop spans 16 amino acids. CDR3 loop: CASSLRWQSYTDTQYF. Here the CDR3 DNA reads TGTGCCAGCAGCTTGCGTTGGCAGAGCTACACAGATACGCAGTATTTT.

The table lists this clonotype with many counts. In DNA, the CDR3 is TGTGCCAGCAGCCCGAGCCCGACAGGATTTGGAAACACCATATATTTT. It specifies CASSPSPTGFGNTIYF. This chain connects TRBV11-2 to TRBJ1-3, with D tentatively TRBD1 (6 bases). V dropped 5 bases and J dropped 3 bases, with 17 bases sitting between them. The CDR3 loop spans 16 amino acids. CDR1 and CDR2 (germline): SGHAT, FQNNGV.

The sample holds many counts of this clonotype. The chain couples TRBV19 to TRBJ2-3; perhaps TRBD2 as D (7 bases). Per germline, CDR1 LNHDA and CDR2 SQIVND (reference sequence). V shed 6 bases and J shed 1 base, with 17 bases lying between them. The CDR3 length is 16 residues. The CDR3: CASRKGWRGRTDTQYF. The DNA for the CDR3 is TGTGCCAGTAGAAAGGGATGGCGGGGGCGCACAGATACGCAGTATTTT.

This clonotype appeared many times. The chain links TRBV7-2 to TRBJ2-1, with 9 bases fitting TRBD1. The CDR3 runs 15 residues. V was clipped by 7 bases and J by 0 bases; unmatched bases: 4. Germline V gene data show CDR1 as SGHTA and CDR2 as FQGNSA. CDR3: CASIGQGISYNEQFF. In DNA form, the CDR3 reads TGTGCCAGCATCGGACAGGGGATCTCCTACAATGAGCAGTTCTTC.

In its sample, this clonotype was seen many times. This chain uses TRBV6-1 with TRBJ2-7; 14 bases line up with TRBD2. Germline CDR1 and CDR2: MNHNS and SASEGT. The CDR3 consists of 15 residues. J gave up 4 bases and V 3 bases, and 2 bases lay outside the gene matches. The CDR3 spells CASSEGLAGEYEQYF. As DNA, the CDR3 is TGTGCCAGCAGTGAGGGACTAGCGGGGGAGTACGAGCAGTACTTC.